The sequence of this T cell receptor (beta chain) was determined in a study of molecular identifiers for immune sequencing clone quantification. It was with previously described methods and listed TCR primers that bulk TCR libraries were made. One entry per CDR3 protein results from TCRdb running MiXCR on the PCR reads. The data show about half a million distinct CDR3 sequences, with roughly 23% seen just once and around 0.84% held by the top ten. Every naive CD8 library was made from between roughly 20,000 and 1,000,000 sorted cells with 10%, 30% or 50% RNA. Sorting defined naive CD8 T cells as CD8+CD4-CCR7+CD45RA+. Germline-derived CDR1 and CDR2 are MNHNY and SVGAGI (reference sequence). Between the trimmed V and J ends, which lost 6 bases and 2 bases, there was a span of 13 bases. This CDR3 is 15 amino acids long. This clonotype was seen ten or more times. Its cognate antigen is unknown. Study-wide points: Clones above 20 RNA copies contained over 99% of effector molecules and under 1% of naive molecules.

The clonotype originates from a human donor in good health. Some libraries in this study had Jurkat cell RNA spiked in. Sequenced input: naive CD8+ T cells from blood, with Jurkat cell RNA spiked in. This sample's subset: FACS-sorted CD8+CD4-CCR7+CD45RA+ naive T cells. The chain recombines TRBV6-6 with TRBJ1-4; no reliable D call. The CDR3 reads CASRSGGLTNEKLFF. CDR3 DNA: TGTGCCAGCAGATCCGGAGGGCTCACTAATGAAAAACTGTTTTTT.